Below, 28 T cell receptor beta chains from the same sample are listed, as sequenced in a study of chemoradiotherapy in HPV16-positive cancers (dated by TCRdb to 2022 to 2024). Library preparation used the immunoSEQ multiplex PCR assay. The table was pulled from immuneACCESS by TCRdb, which kept in-frame rearrangements only. Such tables lose some clones; where checked, under half of the loss comes from unresolved V genes, and the rest has no known cause. The table for this sample lists thousands of clones; 70% to 90% of them were counted only once. Approximately 3.7% of the sample rests with the top ten. The specimen was obtained from a patient who underwent chemoradiotherapy. The receptors derive from a human donor with HPV-associated anogenital cancer.

This clone was recorded a few times. The rearrangement uses TRBV27 and TRBJ1-2; D uncertain. The CDR3 loop spans 15 amino acids. The germline CDR1 and CDR2 sequences are MNHEY and SMNVEV (reference sequence). Trimming cost V 5 bases and J 1 base, with 14 bases left between them. The CDR3 loop is CASSKVATYNYGYTF. The CDR3 DNA reads TGTGCCAGCAGTAAAGTGGCGACCTATAACTATGGCTACACCTTC.

V gene TRBV6-5 combines with J gene TRBJ2-3; no definite D call. Trimming removed 6 bases from V and 8 bases from J, with 18 bases in between. In germline, CDR1 is MNHEY, CDR2 SVGAGI. This CDR3 spans 14 amino acids. CDR3 residues: CASRADPGYGTQYF. CDR3 DNA: TGTGCCAGCAGGGCGGACCCCGGATACGGTACGCAGTATTTT.

The rearrangement uses TRBV2 and TRBJ1-2; possible D gene TRBD1, 5 bases. Trimming stripped 8 bases from V and 2 bases from J, with 12 bases between. The CDR3 runs 13 residues. Germline V gene lookup returns CDR1 SNHLY and CDR2 FYNNEI. CDR3 sequence: CASPIQGNYGYTF. In nucleotides, the CDR3 is TGTGCCAGCCCGATTCAGGGAAACTATGGCTACACCTTC. Variable domain in full (rest from reference TRBV2 and TRBJ1-2): EPEVTQTPSHQVTQMGQEVILRCVPISNHLYFYWYRQILGQKVEFLVSFYNNEISEKSEIFDDQFSVERPDGSNFTLKIRSTKLEDSAMYFCASPIQGNYGYTFGSGTRLTVV.

CDR3: CASSQISGVETQYF. CDR3 in DNA: TGTGCCAGCAGCCAGATCTCGGGGGTGGAGACCCAGTACTTC. The V call is TRBV7-6, the J call TRBJ2-5, with D tentatively TRBD2 (6 bases). Germline V gene data show CDR1 as SGHVS and CDR2 as FNYEAQ. The CDR3 covers 14 residues. Trimming pared 5 bases from V and 5 bases from J, leaving 15 bases between.

This clone has just one count. The CDR3 region is CASSSGDLGYNEQFF. DNA of the CDR3: TGTGCCAGCAGCTCGGGAGATCTGGGCTACAATGAGCAGTTCTTC. The chain carries TRBV27 and TRBJ2-1, with a tentative D call TRBD2 (6 bases). The germline CDR1 and CDR2 sequences are MNHEY and SMNVEV (reference sequence). Trimming took off 6 bases at V and 3 bases at J, with 15 bases between the two ends. This CDR3 has 15 amino acids.

The chain joins TRBV30 to TRBJ2-5; 7 bases fit TRBD2. The CDR3 loop spans 13 amino acids. V shed 3 bases, J shed 7 bases, and the junction held 8 bases outside the gene matches. Looked up from germline, CDR1 is GTSNPN and CDR2 is SVGIG (reference sequence). The CDR3 DNA follows: TGTGCCTGGAGCACCCGGTCGGGAGGGACCCAGTACTTC. It specifies CAWSTRSGGTQYF. Looking up the rest from reference TRBV30 and TRBJ2-5 gives the full variable domain: SQTIHQWPATLVQPVGSPLSLECTVEGTSNPNLYWYRQAAGRGLQLLFYSVGIGQISSEVPQNLSASRPQDRQFILSSKKLLLSDSGFYLCAWSTRSGGTQYFGPGTRLLVL.

The chain couples TRBV6-5 to TRBJ1-4; 9 nucleotides line up with TRBD1. Trimming cost V 6 bases and J 9 bases; bases outside gene matches: 5. The germline V gene encodes CDR1 MNHEY and CDR2 SVGAGI. The CDR3 has 13 amino acids. CDR3 sequence reads: CASRRDRVQKLFF. In DNA, the CDR3 is TGTGCCAGCAGGCGGGACAGGGTACAAAAACTGTTTTTT.

The chain employs TRBV7-2 and TRBJ2-5; 11 bases are a match to TRBD1. CDR3 length equals 17 residues. Losses at the gene ends were 1 base for V and 7 bases for J; bases not matched to a gene: 11. The V gene's germline CDR1 is SGHTA and CDR2 FQGNSA. The CDR3 protein is CASSLVGTGTGGRTQYF. The CDR3 nucleotides are TGTGCCAGCAGCTTAGTTGGGACCGGGACAGGGGGGCGGACCCAGTACTTC.

The rearrangement links TRBV5-1 to TRBJ1-2; D is possibly TRBD1 (5 bases). The CDR3 spans 15 residues. V dropped 4 bases and J dropped 2 bases, with 15 bases sitting between them. Germline CDR1 SGHRS, CDR2 YFSETQ. DNA for the CDR3: TGCGCCAGCAGCCGGGACGGGGGTACCAACTATGGCTACACCTTC. This gives the protein CASSRDGGTNYGYTF. Filled out from reference TRBV5-1 and TRBJ1-2, the complete variable domain reads KAGVTQTPRYLIKTRGQQVTLSCSPISGHRSVSWYQQTPGQGLQFLFEYFSETQRNKGNFPGRFSGRQFSNSRSEMNVSTLELGDSALYLCASSRDGGTNYGYTFGSGTRLTVV.

This chain connects TRBV29-1 to TRBJ2-3, with 7 nucleotides matching TRBD2. The CDR3 has 14 residues. The V segment lost 7 bases and the J segment 3 bases; nucleotides outside the gene matches: 10. Germline V gene sequence: CDR1 SQVTM, CDR2 ANQGSEA. Here the CDR3 reads CSAPTGGPTDTQYF. The CDR3 DNA sequence: TGCAGCGCCCCGACGGGGGGACCGACAGATACGCAGTATTTT.

This clone was observed once. This sequence joins TRBV2 and TRBJ2-1; 8 bases map to TRBD2. Unmatched junction bases numbered 2, after V lost 3 bases and J lost 1 base. CDR1 is SNHLY, CDR2 FYNNEI, per germline. The CDR3 is 15 amino acids. This CDR3 reads CASSERGASYNEQFF. The DNA of the CDR3 is TGTGCCAGCAGTGAGCGGGGGGCTTCCTACAATGAGCAGTTCTTC.

This rearrangement joins TRBV27 to TRBJ1-5; TRBD1 might be the D (5 bases). V lost 0 bases and J lost 4, with 10 bases in between. CDR1 MNHEY and CDR2 SMNVEV come from the germline V gene (reference sequence). The CDR3 extends over 15 amino acids. In DNA form, the CDR3 reads TGTGCCAGCAGTTTATCGTTCGGGACGAATCAGCCCCAGCATTTT. Its translation is CASSLSFGTNQPQHF.

The V call is TRBV5-8, the J call TRBJ2-1; 11 positions match TRBD1. J gave up 2 bases and V 3 bases, and 4 bases lay outside the gene matches. The CDR3 extends over 16 amino acids. CDR1 and CDR2 (germline): SGHTS, YDEGEE. CDR3 in amino acids: CASSSRTGGAYNEQFF. The CDR3 coding sequence is TGTGCCAGCAGCTCACGGACAGGGGGCGCCTACAATGAGCAGTTCTTC.

This clone showed up just once. V gene TRBV11-3 combines with J gene TRBJ1-4, with TRBD1 matching over 8 bases. The CDR3 covers 16 residues. CDR1 and CDR2 (germline): SGHNT, YENEEA. The trim removed 5 bases at V and 2 bases at J, leaving 7 bases unmatched. The CDR3 loop reads CASSPGQGGTNEKLFF. DNA for the CDR3: TGTGCCAGCAGCCCAGGACAGGGTGGGACTAATGAAAAACTGTTTTTT.

V and J are TRBV5-4 and TRBJ1-2; 8 positions match TRBD1. Trimming removed 4 bases from V and 8 bases from J; junction bases left unmatched: 10. There are 14 residues in the CDR3. Per germline, CDR1 SGHNT and CDR2 YYREEE (reference sequence). CDR3 amino acids: CASSKGQDNRGYTF. As DNA, the CDR3 is TGTGCCAGCAGCAAGGGACAGGACAACAGGGGCTACACCTTC.

The chain joins TRBV29-1 to TRBJ2-2; the D gene could be TRBD1 or TRBD2 (7 bases each). Trimming removed 1 base from V and 5 bases from J, with 17 bases in between. The CDR3 extends over 16 amino acids. From germline, CDR1 is SQVTM and CDR2 ANQGSEA. This chain's CDR3 is CSVEAGGEVMTGELFF. The CDR3 DNA reads as TGCAGCGTTGAAGCAGGGGGGGAGGTGATGACCGGGGAGCTGTTTTTT.

This clone was detected a few times. The chain combines TRBV5-1 with TRBJ1-6; D uncertain. The length of the CDR3 is 14 residues. Germline lookup yields CDR1 SGHRS and CDR2 YFSETQ. V was pared by 0 bases and J by 10 bases, with 11 bases between. The CDR3 region has the DNA TGCGCCAGCAGCTTGGGCGGAGATCGGTCACCCCTCCACTTT. This codes for CASSLGGDRSPLHF.

The gene calls are TRBV11-1 and TRBJ2-1; 11 nucleotides line up with TRBD2. The ends lost 3 bases at V and 4 bases at J; junction bases unmatched: 11. CDR1 is SGHAT and CDR2 is FQDESV in the germline V gene (reference sequence). The CDR3 extends over 18 amino acids. CDR3 sequence (DNA): TGTGCCAGCAGCTTGAGGGCGCTAGCGGGGGGTTCTTACAATGAGCAGTTCTTC. Translating gives CASSLRALAGGSYNEQFF.

V usage is TRBV21-1 and J usage is TRBJ1-4; the table's D call of TRBD1 was not tested on the DNA. TRBV21-1 is shown as a pseudogene. There are 15 residues in the CDR3. CDR3 amino acids: CASSNADRGNEKLFF. In DNA, the CDR3 is TGTGCCAGCAGCAATGCGGACAGGGGGAATGAAAAACTGTTTTTT.

The chain couples TRBV7-2 to TRBJ1-2; no clear D gene. Germline CDR1 reads SGHTA; CDR2 reads FQGNSA. V was clipped by 1 base and J by 2 bases, with 5 bases between them. This CDR3 is built from 13 residues. In DNA form, the CDR3 reads TGTGCCAGCAGCTTAGGCGGAAACTATGGCTACACCTTC. The encoded protein is CASSLGGNYGYTF.

The chain combines TRBV7-9 with TRBJ2-2; TRBD1 matches at 8 bases. Germline V gene sequence: CDR1 SEHNR, CDR2 FQNEAQ (reference sequence). V shed 6 bases, J shed 0 bases, and the junction held 9 bases outside the gene matches. This CDR3 is 17 amino acids long. The CDR3 DNA reads TGTGCCAGCAGTACTGCGGACAGGGCATCGAACACCGGGGAGCTGTTTTTT. Amino acid sequence: CASSTADRASNTGELFF.

The chain links TRBV11-2 to TRBJ2-7; a weak D match, TRBD1 (6 bases). There are 15 residues in the CDR3. Germline lookup yields CDR1 SGHAT and CDR2 FQNNGV. The germline V and J ends were trimmed by 0 bases and 4 bases, with 13 bases remaining between them. The DNA of the CDR3 is TGTGCCAGCAGCTTAGAGCCAGGGGTGGGATACGAGCAGTACTTC. It yields the protein CASSLEPGVGYEQYF.

V usage is TRBV19 and J usage is TRBJ1-1; D unclear. V lost 8 bases, J lost 11 bases, and 12 bases lay in between. Looked up from germline, CDR1 is LNHDA and CDR2 is SQIVND (reference sequence). CDR3 length: 10 residues. This chain's CDR3 is CASLGLWAFF. The CDR3 DNA sequence: TGTGCCAGTTTGGGCCTGTGGGCTTTCTTT.

CDR3 sequence reads: CASSQEVGHGNYGYTF. Here the CDR3 DNA reads TGCGCCAGCAGCCAAGAGGTTGGACACGGTAACTATGGCTACACCTTC. This chain connects TRBV4-1 to TRBJ1-2, with D maybe TRBD1 (5 bases). Trimming pared 0 bases from V and 1 base from J, leaving 12 bases between. This CDR3 spans 16 amino acids. Germline loops: CDR1 MGHRA, CDR2 YSYEKL.

Comments on this clone: The same CDR3 arises from other DNA sequences in this sample as well. V and J are TRBV11-2 and TRBJ1-2; D is undetermined. The germline V gene has CDR1 SGHAT and CDR2 FQNNGV. The CDR3 runs 12 residues. V was cut by 1 base and J by 5 bases, with 5 bases left in between. CDR3 region: CASSLGGYGYTF. Here the CDR3 DNA reads TGTGCCAGCAGCTTAGGCGGGTATGGCTACACCTTC.

The rearrangement links TRBV7-8 to TRBJ1-5; 7 bases match TRBD1. The ends lost 5 bases at V and 6 bases at J; junction bases unmatched: 10. The CDR3 covers 15 residues. Germline V gene lookup returns CDR1 SGHVS and CDR2 FQNEAQ. The CDR3 nucleotides are TGTGCCAGCAGCCCATCCACAGGGGAGGGTCAGCCCCAGCATTTT. It encodes CASSPSTGEGQPQHF.

This chain uses TRBV5-6 with TRBJ2-3, with unresolved D. The CDR3 covers 16 residues. Trimming left V 7 bases short and J 2 bases short, with 20 bases between. Looked up from germline, CDR1 is SGHDT and CDR2 is YYEEEE. The CDR3 reads CASGPDPTSLTDTQYF. CDR3 nucleotide sequence: TGTGCCAGCGGACCAGACCCCACTTCTCTCACAGATACGCAGTATTTT.

J is TRBJ2-1 and V is TRBV2, with 14 bases fitting TRBD2. Losses at the gene ends were 10 bases for V and 6 bases for J; bases not matched to a gene: 5. Germline V CDR1 and CDR2: SNHLY, FYNNEI. The CDR3 consists of 14 residues. The CDR3 spells CANRLAGGINEQFF. The CDR3 DNA sequence: TGTGCCAACAGACTAGCGGGGGGGATCAATGAGCAGTTCTTC.